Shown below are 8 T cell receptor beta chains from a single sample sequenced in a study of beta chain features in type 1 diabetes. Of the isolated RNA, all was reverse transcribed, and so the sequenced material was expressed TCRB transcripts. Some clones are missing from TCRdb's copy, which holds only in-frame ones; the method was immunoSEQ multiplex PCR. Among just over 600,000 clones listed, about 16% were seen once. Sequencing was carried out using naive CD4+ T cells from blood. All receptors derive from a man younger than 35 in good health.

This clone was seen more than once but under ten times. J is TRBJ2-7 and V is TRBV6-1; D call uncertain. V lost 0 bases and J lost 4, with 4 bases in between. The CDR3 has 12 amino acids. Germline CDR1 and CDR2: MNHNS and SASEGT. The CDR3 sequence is CASSEASYEQYF. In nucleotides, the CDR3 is TGTGCCAGCAGTGAAGCAAGTTACGAGCAGTACTTC.

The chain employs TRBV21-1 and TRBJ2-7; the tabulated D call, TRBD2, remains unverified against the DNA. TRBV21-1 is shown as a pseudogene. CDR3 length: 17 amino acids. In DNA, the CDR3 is TGTGCCAGCAGCCTCGGCGGGCCTAGCGGGAGTTTATACGAGCAGTACTTC. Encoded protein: CASSLGGPSGSLYEQYF.

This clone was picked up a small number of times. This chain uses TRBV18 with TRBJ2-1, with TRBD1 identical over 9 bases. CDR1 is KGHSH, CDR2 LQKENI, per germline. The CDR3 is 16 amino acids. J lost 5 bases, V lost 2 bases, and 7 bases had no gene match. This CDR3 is CASSPFHGTGNNEQFF. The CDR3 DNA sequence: TGTGCCAGCTCACCATTTCACGGGACAGGGAACAATGAGCAGTTCTTC.

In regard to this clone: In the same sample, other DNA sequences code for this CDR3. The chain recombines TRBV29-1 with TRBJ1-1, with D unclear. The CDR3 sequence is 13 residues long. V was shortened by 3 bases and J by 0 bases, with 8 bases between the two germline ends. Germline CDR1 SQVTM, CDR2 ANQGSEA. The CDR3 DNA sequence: TGCAGCGTTGAGAGACACCTGAACACTGAAGCTTTCTTT. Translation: CSVERHLNTEAFF. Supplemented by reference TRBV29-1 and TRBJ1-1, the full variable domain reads SAVISQKPSRDICQRGTSLTIQCQVDSQVTMMFWYRQQPGQSLTLIATANQGSEATYESGFVIDKFPISRPNLTFSTLTVSNMSPEDSSIYLCSVERHLNTEAFFGQGTRLTVV.

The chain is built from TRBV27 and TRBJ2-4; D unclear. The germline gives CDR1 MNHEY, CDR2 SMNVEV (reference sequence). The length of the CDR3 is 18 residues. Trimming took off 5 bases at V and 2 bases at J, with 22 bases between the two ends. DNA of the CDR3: TGTGCCAGCAGTCACCTCCAGGAGTGGCGCGGAACCAAAAACATTCAGTACTTC. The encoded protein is CASSHLQEWRGTKNIQYF.

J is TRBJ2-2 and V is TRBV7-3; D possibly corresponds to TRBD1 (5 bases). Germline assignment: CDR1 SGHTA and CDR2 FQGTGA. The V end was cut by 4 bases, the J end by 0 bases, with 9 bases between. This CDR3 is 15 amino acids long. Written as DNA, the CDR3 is TGTGCCAGCAGCTCCCAGGGTCCGAACACCGGGGAGCTGTTTTTT. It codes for CASSSQGPNTGELFF.

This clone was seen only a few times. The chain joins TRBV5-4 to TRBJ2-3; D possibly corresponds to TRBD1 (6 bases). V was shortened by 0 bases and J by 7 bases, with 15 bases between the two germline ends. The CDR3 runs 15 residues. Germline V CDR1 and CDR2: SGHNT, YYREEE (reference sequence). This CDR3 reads CASSLASGEMNTQYF. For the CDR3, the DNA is TGTGCCAGCAGCTTGGCCTCAGGGGAAATGAATACGCAGTATTTT.

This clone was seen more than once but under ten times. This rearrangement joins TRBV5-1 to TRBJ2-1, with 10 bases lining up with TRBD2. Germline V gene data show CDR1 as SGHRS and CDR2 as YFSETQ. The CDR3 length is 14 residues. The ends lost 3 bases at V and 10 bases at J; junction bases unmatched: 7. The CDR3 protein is CASSWPGLAKEQFF. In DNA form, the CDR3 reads TGCGCCAGCAGCTGGCCGGGACTAGCGAAAGAGCAGTTCTTC.